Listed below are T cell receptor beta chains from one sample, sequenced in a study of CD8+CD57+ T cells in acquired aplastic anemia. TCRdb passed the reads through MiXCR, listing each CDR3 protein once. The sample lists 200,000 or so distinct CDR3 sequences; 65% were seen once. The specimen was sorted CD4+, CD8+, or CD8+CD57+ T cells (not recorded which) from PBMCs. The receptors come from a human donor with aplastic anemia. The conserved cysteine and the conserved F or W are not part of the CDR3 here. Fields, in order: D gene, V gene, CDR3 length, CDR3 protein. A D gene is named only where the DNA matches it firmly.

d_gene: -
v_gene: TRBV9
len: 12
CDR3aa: ASSVEDSPYEQY

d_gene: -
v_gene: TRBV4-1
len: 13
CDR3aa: ASSQTQGYPYEQY

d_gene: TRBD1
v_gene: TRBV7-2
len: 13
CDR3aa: DSSLRTGVQETQY

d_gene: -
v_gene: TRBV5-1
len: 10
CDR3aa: ASSLQGYEQC

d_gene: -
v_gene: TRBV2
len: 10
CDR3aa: ASSGGVYGYT

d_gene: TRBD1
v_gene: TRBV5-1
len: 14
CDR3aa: ASSLVPGQMNTEAF

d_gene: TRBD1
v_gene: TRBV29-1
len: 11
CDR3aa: SVKGQGIHEQY

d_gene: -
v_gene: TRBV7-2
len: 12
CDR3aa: ASSLGHSSYEQY

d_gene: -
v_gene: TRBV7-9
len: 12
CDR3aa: ASSAPGRSYEQY

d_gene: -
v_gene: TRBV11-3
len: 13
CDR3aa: ASSLVSTVGDTIY

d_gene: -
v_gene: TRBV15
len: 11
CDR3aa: ATSTPGRAEAF

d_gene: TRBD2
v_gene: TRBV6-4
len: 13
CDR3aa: ASSDGTSGYNEQF

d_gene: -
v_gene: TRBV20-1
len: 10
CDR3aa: SAIVEADGYT

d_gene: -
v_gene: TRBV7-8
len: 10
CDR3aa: ASSPYSKEQF

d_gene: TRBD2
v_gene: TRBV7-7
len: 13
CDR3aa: ASSLGSGFTDTQY

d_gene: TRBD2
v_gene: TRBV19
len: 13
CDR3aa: ASSILAGVRGEQY

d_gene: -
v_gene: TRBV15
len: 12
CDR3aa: ATSSSAGGIEAF

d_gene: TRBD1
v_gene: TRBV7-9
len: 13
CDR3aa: ASSPGQGAAETQY

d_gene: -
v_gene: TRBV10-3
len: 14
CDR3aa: AISDQWQMMNTEAF

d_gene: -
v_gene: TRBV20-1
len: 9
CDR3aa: SARDRETQY

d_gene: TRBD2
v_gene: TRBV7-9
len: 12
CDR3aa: ASSPSGGGYEQY

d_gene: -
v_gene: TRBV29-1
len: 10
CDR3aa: SVDRGRAGYT

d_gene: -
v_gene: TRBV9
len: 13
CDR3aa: ASSEGQGFNYGYT

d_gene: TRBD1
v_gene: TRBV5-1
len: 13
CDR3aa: ASSSGGAGGNTIY

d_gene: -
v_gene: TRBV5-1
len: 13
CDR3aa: ASSYTSPFYNEQF

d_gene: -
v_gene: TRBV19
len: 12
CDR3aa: ASSIAVSSYEQY

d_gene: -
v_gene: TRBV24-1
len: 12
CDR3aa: ASSALQGQTEAF

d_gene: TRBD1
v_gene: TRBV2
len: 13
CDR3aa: ASSSGTGLLGEQY

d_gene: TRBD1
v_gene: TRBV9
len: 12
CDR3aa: ASSVGQGNNEQF

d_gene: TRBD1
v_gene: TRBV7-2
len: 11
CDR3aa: ASSLVGQGKQY

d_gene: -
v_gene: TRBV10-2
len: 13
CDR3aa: ASSGGRGSTDTQY

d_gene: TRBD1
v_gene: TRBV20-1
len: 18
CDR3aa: SARPRDRGVVTSYNSPLH

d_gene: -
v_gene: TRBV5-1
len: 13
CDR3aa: ASSPLGASSYEQY

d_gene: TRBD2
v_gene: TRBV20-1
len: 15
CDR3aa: SAQGLAGDVWTDTQY

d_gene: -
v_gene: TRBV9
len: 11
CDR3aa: ASSVTAGPEAF

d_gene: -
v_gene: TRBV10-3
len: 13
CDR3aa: AISDPRTPGVGYT

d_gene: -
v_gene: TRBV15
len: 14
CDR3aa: ATSRGIGLGEETQY

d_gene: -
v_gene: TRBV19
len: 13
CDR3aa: ATATPTATADTQY

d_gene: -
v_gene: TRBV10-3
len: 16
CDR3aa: AISESGGYSSYNSPLH

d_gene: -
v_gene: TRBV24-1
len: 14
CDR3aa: ATSDAVGHSTYEQY

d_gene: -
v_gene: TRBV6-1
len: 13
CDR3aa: ASSGGEGLLWSYT

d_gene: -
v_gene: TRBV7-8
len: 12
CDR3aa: ASSPQRLTDTQY

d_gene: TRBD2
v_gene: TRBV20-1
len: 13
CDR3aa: SARGASGRTHEQY

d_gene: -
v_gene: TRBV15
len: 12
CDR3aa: ATSGVMRGNTIY

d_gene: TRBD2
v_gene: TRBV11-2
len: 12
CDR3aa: ASSTWEGPYEQY

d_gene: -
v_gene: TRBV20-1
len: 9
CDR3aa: SARVEHEQY

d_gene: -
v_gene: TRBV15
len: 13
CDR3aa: ATSRSETGSYEQY

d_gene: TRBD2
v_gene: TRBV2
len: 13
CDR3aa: ACKQTSGSQETQY

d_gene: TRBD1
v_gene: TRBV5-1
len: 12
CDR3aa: ASSSWDRDTEAF

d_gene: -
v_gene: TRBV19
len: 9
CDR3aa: ASRADSPLH

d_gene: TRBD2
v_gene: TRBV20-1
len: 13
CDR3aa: SAREVLAGGFTQY

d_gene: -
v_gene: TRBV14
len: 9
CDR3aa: ASGGRYEQY

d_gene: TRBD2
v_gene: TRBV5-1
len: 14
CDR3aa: ASSLSASGIYNEQF

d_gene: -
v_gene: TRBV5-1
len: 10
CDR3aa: ASSLKGHEQY

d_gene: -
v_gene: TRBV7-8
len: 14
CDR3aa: ASSVVGRSGGSPLH

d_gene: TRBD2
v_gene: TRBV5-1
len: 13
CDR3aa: ASSLVAGELETQY

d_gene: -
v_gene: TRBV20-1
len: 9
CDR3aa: SAEGQETQY

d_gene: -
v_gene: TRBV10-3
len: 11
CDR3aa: TIQSDMNTEAF

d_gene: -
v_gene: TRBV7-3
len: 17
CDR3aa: ASGWVYEAINRTYNEQF

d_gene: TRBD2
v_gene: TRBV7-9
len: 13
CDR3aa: ASSFRLADSYEQY